These T cell receptor beta chains were read from a single sample in a study of post-analysis software for immune sequencing data. MiXCR was run by TCRdb on the PCR reads, yielding one entry per CDR3 protein. The profile covers about half a million distinct CDR3 sequences, with around 40% appearing a single time and 12% taken by the ten largest. Material: blood. All receptors come from a girl under 18 with multiple sclerosis. CDR3s include the opening cysteine and the closing phenylalanine or tryptophan. Each record gives: D gene, J gene, clone size, V gene, CDR3 protein, CDR3 DNA. A D gene is named only where the DNA matches it firmly. Size is stated for part of the rows, as once, few or many counts, or as a class when the clone is expanded.

D gene: .
J gene: TRBJ2-7
clone size: few
V gene: TRBV7-2
CDR3 protein: CASSSRASSYEQYF
CDR3 DNA: TGTGCCAGCAGCTCCAGGGCCTCCTCCTACGAGCAGTACTTC

D gene: .
J gene: TRBJ2-7
clone size: few
V gene: TRBV7-3
CDR3 protein: CASSLHRDREQYF
CDR3 DNA: TGTGCCAGCAGCCTGCACAGGGATCGCGAGCAGTACTTC

D gene: TRBD1
J gene: TRBJ2-5
clone size: few
V gene: TRBV5-1
CDR3 protein: CASSLVGQVKETQYF
CDR3 DNA: TGCGCCAGCAGCTTGGTGGGACAGGTGAAAGAGACCCAGTACTTC

D gene: .
J gene: TRBJ1-1
clone size: .
V gene: TRBV5-1
CDR3 protein: CASSLGYGTSLTEAFF
CDR3 DNA: TGCGCCAGCAGCTTGGGATATGGGACATCTTTAACTGAAGCTTTCTTT

D gene: TRBD2
J gene: TRBJ2-5
clone size: .
V gene: TRBV20-1
CDR3 protein: CSAPASGKETQYF
CDR3 DNA: TGCAGTGCCCCGGCTAGCGGAAAAGAGACCCAGTACTTC

D gene: TRBD2
J gene: TRBJ2-1
clone size: few
V gene: TRBV6-4
CDR3 protein: CASSVSTSGGYNEQFF
CDR3 DNA: TGTGCCAGCAGTGTTTCCACTAGCGGAGGTTACAATGAGCAGTTCTTC

D gene: .
J gene: TRBJ2-7
clone size: .
V gene: TRBV7-2
CDR3 protein: CVSSLNPGPYEQYF
CDR3 DNA: TGTGTCAGCAGCTTAAATCCAGGGCCCTACGAGCAGTACTTC

D gene: .
J gene: TRBJ2-1
clone size: .
V gene: TRBV3-1
CDR3 protein: CASSQDMNGYNEQFF
CDR3 DNA: TGTGCCAGCAGCCAAGACATGAACGGATACAATGAGCAGTTCTTC

D gene: .
J gene: TRBJ2-6
clone size: .
V gene: TRBV12-3/TRBV12-4
CDR3 protein: CASRDLSLAGANVLTF
CDR3 DNA: TGTGCCAGTCGTGACCTCTCTTTGGCAGGGGCCAACGTCCTGACTTTC

D gene: .
J gene: TRBJ2-3
clone size: .
V gene: TRBV4-3
CDR3 protein: CASSQGPLGGPADTQYF
CDR3 DNA: TGCGCCAGCAGCCAAGGACCTCTGGGGGGCCCCGCAGATACGCAGTATTTT